These 24 T cell receptor beta chains were sequenced from one sample in a study of vaccination effects on CD4 cells after COVID-19 (dated by TCRdb to between 2021 and 2024). No antigen has been assigned to these receptors. The protocol used for the library was the immunoSEQ multiplex PCR assay. The immuneACCESS repertoire file appears here via TCRdb, limited to in-frame rearrangements. These files lack a portion of the clones; in checked studies, under half of the deficit traces to unresolved V genes, and the cause of the others is not known. This sample has about 47,000 clones in its table, and 76% of those were observed once. The ten largest clones represent 10% to 15% of the sample. After about 9 days of culture, CD4+ T cells were isolated with the EasySep CD4+ T cell isolation kit. The sequencing used CD4+ T cells from PBMCs cultured without peptide, collected before COVID-19 vaccination. These receptors all come from a human donor who had a prior SARS-CoV-2 infection.

This clone was recorded only once. The chain uses TRBV11-2 and TRBJ1-3; D may be TRBD1 (5 bases). CDR3 length: 15 residues. Trimming left V 6 bases short and J 3 bases short, with 15 bases between. Germline CDR1 is SGHAT and CDR2 is FQNNGV. The CDR3 spells CASREVRGSGNTIYF. For the CDR3, the DNA is TGTGCCAGCAGGGAGGTTAGGGGCAGTGGAAACACCATATATTTT. Looking up the rest from reference TRBV11-2 and TRBJ1-3 gives the full variable domain: EAGVAQSPRYKIIEKRQSVAFWCNPISGHATLYWYQQILGQGPKLLIQFQNNGVVDDSQLPKDRFSAERLKGVDSTLKIQPAKLEDSAVYLCASREVRGSGNTIYFGEGSWLTVV.

This clone was detected a few times. The rearrangement joins TRBV15 to TRBJ2-7; D is perhaps TRBD2 (5 bases). Trimming took off 1 base at V and 1 base at J, with 11 bases between the two ends. Germline CDR1 and CDR2: LNHNV and YYDKDF (reference sequence). The CDR3 is 15 residues long. The CDR3 spells CATSRGGFGSYEQYF. As DNA, the CDR3 is TGTGCCACCAGCAGAGGCGGGTTTGGGTCCTACGAGCAGTACTTC.

The genes are TRBV5-1 and TRBJ2-1; D not certain. Trimming removed 4 bases from V and 0 bases from J, with 11 bases in between. The CDR3 runs to 15 residues. Germline V lookup: CDR1 SGHRS, CDR2 YFSETQ. This chain's CDR3 is CASSILEGSYNEQFF. CDR3 in DNA: TGCGCCAGCAGCATCTTAGAAGGCTCCTACAATGAGCAGTTCTTC.

The chain is built from TRBV6-6 and TRBJ1-5, with D perhaps TRBD1 (5 bases). Germline V gene lookup returns CDR1 MNHNY and CDR2 SVGAGI (reference sequence). The germline V and J ends were trimmed by 4 bases and 4 bases, with 17 bases remaining between them. The CDR3 is made up of 16 amino acids. This CDR3 is CASSSLGTRANQPQHF. CDR3 nucleotide sequence: TGTGCCAGCAGTTCCTTGGGCACCAGGGCGAATCAGCCCCAGCATTTT.

The CDR3 nucleotides are TGTGCCAGCAGCTTCCGGGGGGGGTCTGGAACTGAAGCTTTCTTT. This sequence encodes CASSFRGGSGTEAFF. The chain has TRBV7-2 and TRBJ1-1, with D perhaps TRBD1 (5 bases). The germline CDR1 and CDR2 sequences are SGHTA and FQGNSA. Trimming stripped 3 bases from V and 5 bases from J, with 16 bases between. The CDR3 has 15 residues.

The chain joins TRBV12-3 or TRBV12-4 to TRBJ2-7; no definite D call. V was pared by 5 bases and J by 6 bases, with 8 bases between. This CDR3 has 11 amino acids. The CDR3 nucleotides are TGTGCCAGCAGTCGGACGGGCGAGCAGTACTTC. It translates to CASSRTGEQYF.

The chain recombines TRBV11-3 with TRBJ1-2; D is unresolved. The V gene's germline CDR1 is SGHNT and CDR2 YENEEA. Between the trimmed V and J ends, which lost 5 bases and 5 bases, there was a span of 12 bases. The CDR3 contains 13 residues. The CDR3 sequence is CASSAGGVYGYTF. CDR3 coding DNA: TGTGCCAGCAGCGCGGGAGGAGTATATGGCTACACCTTC.

V is TRBV14 and J is TRBJ1-1; maybe TRBD1 (5 bases). Trimming left V 4 bases short and J 1 base short, with 13 bases between. CDR1 is SGHDN and CDR2 is FVKESK in the germline V gene. The CDR3 sequence is 15 residues long. In DNA form, the CDR3 reads TGTGCCAGCAGCCCCCGGGCAGGGCCGAACACTGAAGCTTTCTTT. It translates to CASSPRAGPNTEAFF. Variable domain in full (rest from reference TRBV14 and TRBJ1-1): EAGVTQFPSHSVIEKGQTVTLRCDPISGHDNLYWYRRVMGKEIKFLLHFVKESKQDESGMPNNRFLAERTGGTYSTLKVQPAELEDSGVYFCASSPRAGPNTEAFFGQGTRLTVV.

The V call is TRBV12-3 or TRBV12-4, the J call TRBJ2-5; 8 positions agree with TRBD2. V dropped 6 bases and J dropped 5; count of bases not matched to a gene: 5. The CDR3 loop spans 13 amino acids. This chain's CDR3 is CASSPTGGETQYF. DNA of the CDR3: TGTGCCAGCAGCCCTACGGGGGGGGAGACCCAGTACTTC.

The V gene is TRBV3-1 (or the pseudogene TRBV3-2), the J gene TRBJ2-7, with no clear D. CDR1 and CDR2 (germline): LGHDT, YNNKEL (reference sequence). This CDR3 contains 11 residues. Trimming pared 4 bases from V and 4 bases from J, leaving 5 bases between. The CDR3 DNA follows: TGTGCCAGCAGCCGGGAATACGAGCAGTACTTC. Protein sequence: CASSREYEQYF.

The CDR3 is CASSPEGGHRTSGSNTGELFF. CDR3 DNA: TGTGCCAGCAGCCCCGAAGGGGGGCATAGGACTAGCGGGAGTAACACCGGGGAGCTGTTTTTT. The chain links TRBV4-2 to TRBJ2-2; 13 bases agree with TRBD2. The CDR3 spans 21 residues. V gave up 4 bases and J gave up 2 bases; unmatched junction bases: 16. Germline lookup yields CDR1 LGHNA and CDR2 YNFKEQ.

This chain connects TRBV3-1 (or the pseudogene TRBV3-2) to TRBJ2-3; the D gene is possibly TRBD1 (5 bases). Germline V gene lookup returns CDR1 LGHDT and CDR2 YNNKEL (reference sequence). The CDR3 has 12 amino acids. The V end lost 0 bases, the J end lost 9 bases, and 7 bases lay between the germline ends. The CDR3 protein is CASSQDQGTQYF. The CDR3 region has the DNA TGTGCCAGCAGCCAAGATCAGGGAACGCAGTATTTT.

The V and J genes are TRBV19 and TRBJ2-3, with 9 nucleotides matching TRBD2. Trimming cost V 5 bases and J 9 bases; bases outside gene matches: 9. Germline assignment: CDR1 LNHDA and CDR2 SQIVND (reference sequence). The CDR3 sequence is 14 residues long. CDR3 nucleotide sequence: TGTGCCAGTAGTGGGCAGCGGGGGGCCTTGACGCAGTATTTT. Encoded protein: CASSGQRGALTQYF.

The chain couples TRBV12-3 or TRBV12-4 to TRBJ2-5; D ambiguous. V lost 2 bases to trimming and J lost 13 bases, with 17 bases between them. This CDR3 is 13 amino acids long. Here the CDR3 DNA reads TGTGCCAGCAGTTTAACAGCATACCTACCTCCGTACTTC. Encoded protein: CASSLTAYLPPYF.

The chain joins TRBV10-3 to TRBJ1-5; tentatively, D is TRBD1 (5 bases). V was pared by 5 bases and J by 11 bases, with 16 bases between. This CDR3 spans 13 amino acids. CDR1 and CDR2 (germline): ENHRY, SYGVKD. This CDR3 is CAISSLDGTAQHF. CDR3 sequence (DNA): TGTGCCATCAGTAGCCTCGACGGGACGGCCCAGCATTTT.

The CDR3 sequence: CASGRTTTVYTF. In nucleotides, the CDR3 is TGTGCCAGCGGCCGGACCACGACGGTCTACACCTTC. The chain links TRBV5-6 to TRBJ1-2; D is uncertain. The V and J ends lost 7 bases and 10 bases respectively, with 17 bases between them. The CDR3 covers 12 residues. Germline-derived CDR1 and CDR2 are SGHDT and YYEEEE. Full variable domain (remainder filled in from reference TRBV5-6 and TRBJ1-2): DAGVTQSPTHLIKTRGQQVTLRCSPKSGHDTVSWYQQALGQGPQFIFQYYEEEERQRGNFPDRFSGHQFPNYSSELNVNALLLGDSALYLCASGRTTTVYTFGSGTRLTVV.

This rearrangement joins TRBV5-1 to TRBJ2-7, with 14 nucleotides matching TRBD2. The CDR3 loop spans 17 amino acids. V trimming: 2 bases; J trimming: 6 bases; junction bases outside the gene matches: 10. In germline, CDR1 is SGHRS, CDR2 YFSETQ. The CDR3 DNA follows: TGCGCCAGCAGCTTAGGACTAGCGGGAGGACGTTTGGGCGAGCAGTACTTC. This codes for CASSLGLAGGRLGEQYF. The full variable domain, in which reference TRBV5-1 and TRBJ2-7 provide the parts outside the CDR3, is KAGVTQTPRYLIKTRGQQVTLSCSPISGHRSVSWYQQTPGQGLQFLFEYFSETQRNKGNFPGRFSGRQFSNSRSEMNVSTLELGDSALYLCASSLGLAGGRLGEQYFGPGTRLTVT.

The gene calls are TRBV30 and TRBJ1-2, with 8 nucleotides matching TRBD1. The CDR3 consists of 17 residues. V was clipped by 0 bases and J by 2 bases; unmatched bases: 11. Germline-derived CDR1 and CDR2 are GTSNPN and SVGIG (reference sequence). This CDR3 reads CAWSVRQGRRGNYGYTF. CDR3 coding DNA: TGTGCCTGGAGTGTACGACAGGGGAGAAGGGGAAACTATGGCTACACCTTC.

The chain uses TRBV29-1 and TRBJ1-1; perhaps TRBD1 as D (6 bases). With 6 bases removed from V and 1 base from J, the gap between germline ends came to 12 bases. This CDR3 is built from 13 residues. Germline V gene data show CDR1 as SQVTM and CDR2 as ANQGSEA. The CDR3 DNA is TGCAGCGTGGGAGCACAGGGGAACACTGAAGCTTTCTTT. Protein: CSVGAQGNTEAFF.

The CDR3 sequence: CASSLALAGEQFF. DNA of the CDR3: TGTGCCAGCAGCTTAGCGCTAGCTGGCGAGCAGTTCTTC. The chain uses TRBV7-2 and TRBJ2-1, with D perhaps matching TRBD2 (5 bases). Trimming shortened V by 0 bases and J by 10 bases, and 10 bases separated the two germline ends. This CDR3 comprises 13 residues. Per the germline V gene, CDR1 is SGHTA and CDR2 is FQGNSA.

This sequence joins TRBV5-6 and TRBJ2-5, with TRBD1 identical over 8 bases. CDR1 and CDR2 from the germline V gene are SGHDT and YYEEEE. The V and J ends lost 4 bases and 4 bases, in that order; junction bases with no gene match: 6. The length of the CDR3 is 14 residues. CDR3 bases: TGTGCCAGCAGCCCCCGGACAGGGATAGAGACCCAGTACTTC. Its protein is CASSPRTGIETQYF.

This chain joins TRBV25-1 and TRBJ2-7, with a weak D call TRBD1 (6 bases). The CDR3 is 13 residues long. V was shortened by 6 bases and J by 6 bases, with 15 bases between the two germline ends. CDR1 and CDR2 (germline): MGHDK, SYGVNS. The CDR3 region has the DNA TGTGCCAGCAGAAACCATGGGGGCCTCGAGCAGTACTTC. Protein sequence: CASRNHGGLEQYF.

This chain links TRBV5-6 with TRBJ2-2; 10 bases map to TRBD2. J lost 7 bases, V lost 4 bases, and 16 bases had no gene match. This CDR3 comprises 18 residues. The V gene's germline CDR1 is SGHDT and CDR2 YYEEEE. The CDR3, as DNA: TGTGCCAGCAGCCGGAGGAAAAACCTAGCGGGAGTTATCGGGGAGCTGTTTTTT. Residues: CASSRRKNLAGVIGELFF.

The J gene is TRBJ2-5, the V gene TRBV18; TRBD2 is a possible D gene (6 bases). The germline gives CDR1 KGHSH, CDR2 LQKENI. This CDR3 has 17 amino acids. The ends were cut back, 3 bases at V and 1 base at J, with 18 bases in the middle. This chain's CDR3 is CASSPPGGAGFQETQYF. The DNA for the CDR3 is TGTGCCAGCTCACCTCCCGGGGGAGCGGGCTTCCAAGAGACCCAGTACTTC.